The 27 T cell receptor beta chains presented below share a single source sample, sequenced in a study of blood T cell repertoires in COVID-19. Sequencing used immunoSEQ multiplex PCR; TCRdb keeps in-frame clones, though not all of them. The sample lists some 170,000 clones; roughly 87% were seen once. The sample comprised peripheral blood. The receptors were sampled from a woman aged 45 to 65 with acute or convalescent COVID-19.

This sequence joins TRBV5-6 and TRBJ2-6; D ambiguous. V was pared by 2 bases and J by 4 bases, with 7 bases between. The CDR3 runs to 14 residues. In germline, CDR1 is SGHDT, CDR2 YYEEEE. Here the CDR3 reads CASSLFSGANVLTF. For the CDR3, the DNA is TGTGCCAGCAGCTTATTCTCCGGGGCCAACGTCCTGACTTTC.

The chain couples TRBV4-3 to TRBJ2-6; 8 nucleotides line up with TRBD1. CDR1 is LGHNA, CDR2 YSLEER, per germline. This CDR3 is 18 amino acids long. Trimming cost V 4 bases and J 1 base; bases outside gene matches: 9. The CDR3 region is CASSLSGTGASGANVLTF. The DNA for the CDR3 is TGCGCCAGCAGCCTTTCCGGGACAGGTGCTTCTGGGGCCAACGTCCTGACTTTC.

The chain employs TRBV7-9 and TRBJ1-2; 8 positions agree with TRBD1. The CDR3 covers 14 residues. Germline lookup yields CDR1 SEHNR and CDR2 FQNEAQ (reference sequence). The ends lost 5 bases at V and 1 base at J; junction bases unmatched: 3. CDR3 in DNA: TGTGCCAGCAGCAGGGACAGGAGTAACTATGGCTACACCTTC. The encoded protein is CASSRDRSNYGYTF. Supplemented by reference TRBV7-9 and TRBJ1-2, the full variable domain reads DTGVSQNPRHKITKRGQNVTFRCDPISEHNRLYWYRQTLGQGPEFLTYFQNEAQLEKSRLLSDRFSAERPKGSFSTLEIQRTEQGDSAMYLCASSRDRSNYGYTFGSGTRLTVV.

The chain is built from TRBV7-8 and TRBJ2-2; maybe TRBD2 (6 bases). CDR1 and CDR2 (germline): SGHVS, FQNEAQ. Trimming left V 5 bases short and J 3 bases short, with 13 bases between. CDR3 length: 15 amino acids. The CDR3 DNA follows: TGTGCCAGCAGCCCGTCGGGACTTTACACCGGGGAGCTGTTTTTT. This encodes CASSPSGLYTGELFF.

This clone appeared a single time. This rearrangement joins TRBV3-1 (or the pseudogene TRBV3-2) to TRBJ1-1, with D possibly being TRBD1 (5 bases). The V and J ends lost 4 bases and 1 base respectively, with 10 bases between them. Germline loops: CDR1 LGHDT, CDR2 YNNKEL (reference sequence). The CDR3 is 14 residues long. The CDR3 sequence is CASSRLTANTEAFF. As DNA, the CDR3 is TGTGCCAGCAGCCGATTGACAGCGAACACTGAAGCTTTCTTT.

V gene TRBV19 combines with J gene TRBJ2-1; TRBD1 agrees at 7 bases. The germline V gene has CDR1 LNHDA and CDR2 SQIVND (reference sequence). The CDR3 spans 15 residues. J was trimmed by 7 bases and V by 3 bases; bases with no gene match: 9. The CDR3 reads CASSIQGDGYNEQFF. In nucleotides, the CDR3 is TGTGCCAGTAGTATCCAGGGGGACGGTTATAATGAGCAGTTCTTC.

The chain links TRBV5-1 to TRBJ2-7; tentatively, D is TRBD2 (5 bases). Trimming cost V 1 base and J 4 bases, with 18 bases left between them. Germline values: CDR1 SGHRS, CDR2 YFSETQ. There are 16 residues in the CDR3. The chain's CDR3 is CASSLRLRSPGYEQYF. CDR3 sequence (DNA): TGCGCCAGCAGCTTGCGTCTTCGCAGTCCGGGATACGAGCAGTACTTC.

The CDR3 DNA sequence: TGTGCCAGCAGCTCCCCCCTTGGGACACTTCGCACCGGGGAGCTGTTTTTT. Translated: CASSSPLGTLRTGELFF. The rearrangement uses TRBV7-3 and TRBJ2-2; possibly TRBD1 for D (6 bases). Germline V CDR1 and CDR2: SGHTA, FQGTGA. The length of the CDR3 is 17 residues. Trimming cost V 4 bases and J 4 bases, with 19 bases left between them.

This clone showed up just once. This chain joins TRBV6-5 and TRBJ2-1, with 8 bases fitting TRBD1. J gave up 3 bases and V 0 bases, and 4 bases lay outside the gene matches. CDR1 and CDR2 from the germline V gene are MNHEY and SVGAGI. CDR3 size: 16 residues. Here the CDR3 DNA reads TGTGCCAGCAGTTACTCGAAGGGGACAGGCTACAATGAGCAGTTCTTC. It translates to CASSYSKGTGYNEQFF.

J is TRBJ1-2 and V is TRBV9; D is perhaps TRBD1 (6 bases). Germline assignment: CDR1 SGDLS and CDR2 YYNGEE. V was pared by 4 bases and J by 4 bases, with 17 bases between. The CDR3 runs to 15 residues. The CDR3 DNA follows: TGTGCCAGCAGCCCCCGGGTAGGGGGAAGCTATGGCTACACCTTC. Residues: CASSPRVGGSYGYTF.

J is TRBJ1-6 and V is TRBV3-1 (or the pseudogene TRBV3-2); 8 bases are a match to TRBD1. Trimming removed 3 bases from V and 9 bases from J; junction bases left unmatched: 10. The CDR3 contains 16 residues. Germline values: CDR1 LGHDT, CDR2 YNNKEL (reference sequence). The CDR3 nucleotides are TGTGCCAGCAGCCAGCTCGACAGGGGCCGGGGTTCACCCCTCCACTTT. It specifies CASSQLDRGRGSPLHF.

The CDR3 DNA is TGTGCCAGCAGCCAAGATCATAGCGGGCGGACCTACAATGAGCAGTTCTTC. Translating gives CASSQDHSGRTYNEQFF. This rearrangement joins TRBV4-2 to TRBJ2-1; 7 positions match TRBD2. The trim removed 0 bases at V and 2 bases at J, leaving 7 bases unmatched. The CDR3 is made up of 17 amino acids. Germline CDR1 and CDR2: LGHNA and YNFKEQ.

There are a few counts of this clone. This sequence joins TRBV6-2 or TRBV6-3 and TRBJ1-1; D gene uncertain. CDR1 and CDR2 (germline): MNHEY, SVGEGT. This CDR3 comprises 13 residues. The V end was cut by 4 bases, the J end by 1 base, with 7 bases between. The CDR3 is CASSSLRNTEAFF. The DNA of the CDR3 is TGTGCCAGCAGTTCCCTACGGAACACTGAAGCTTTCTTT.

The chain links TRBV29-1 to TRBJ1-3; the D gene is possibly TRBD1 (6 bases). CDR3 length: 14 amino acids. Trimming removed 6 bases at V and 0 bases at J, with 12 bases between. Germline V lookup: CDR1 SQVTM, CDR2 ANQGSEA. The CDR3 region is CSVGGEYSGNTIYF. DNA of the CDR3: TGCAGCGTAGGGGGAGAGTACTCTGGAAACACCATATATTTT.

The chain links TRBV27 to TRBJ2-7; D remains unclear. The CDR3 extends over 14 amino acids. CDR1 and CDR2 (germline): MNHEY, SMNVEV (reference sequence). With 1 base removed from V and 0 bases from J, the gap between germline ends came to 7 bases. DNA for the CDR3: TGTGCCAGCAGTTTATTGCTAGGCTCCTACGAGCAGTACTTC. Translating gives CASSLLLGSYEQYF.

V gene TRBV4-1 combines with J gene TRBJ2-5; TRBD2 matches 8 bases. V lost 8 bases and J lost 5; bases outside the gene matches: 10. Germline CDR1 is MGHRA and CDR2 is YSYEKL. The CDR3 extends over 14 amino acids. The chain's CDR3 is CASQAGEGRETQYF. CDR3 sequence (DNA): TGCGCCAGCCAAGCGGGAGAGGGACGGGAGACCCAGTACTTC.

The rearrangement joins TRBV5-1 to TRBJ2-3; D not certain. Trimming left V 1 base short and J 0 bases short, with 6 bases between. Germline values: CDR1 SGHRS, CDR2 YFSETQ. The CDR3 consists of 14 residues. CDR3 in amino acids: CASSLIPSTDTQYF. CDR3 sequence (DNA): TGCGCCAGCAGCTTGATTCCTAGCACAGATACGCAGTATTTT.

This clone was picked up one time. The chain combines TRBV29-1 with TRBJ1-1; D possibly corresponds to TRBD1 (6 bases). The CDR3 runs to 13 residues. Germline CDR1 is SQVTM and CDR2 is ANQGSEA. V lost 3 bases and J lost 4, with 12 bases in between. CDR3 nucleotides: TGCAGCGTTGACAGGGGTGTGGGCACTGAAGCTTTCTTT. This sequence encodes CSVDRGVGTEAFF.

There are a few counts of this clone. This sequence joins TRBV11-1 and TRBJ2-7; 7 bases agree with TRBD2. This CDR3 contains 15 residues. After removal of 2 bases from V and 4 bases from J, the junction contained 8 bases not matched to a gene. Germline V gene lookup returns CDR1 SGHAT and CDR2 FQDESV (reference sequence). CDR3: CASSLWRERPYEQYF. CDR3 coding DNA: TGTGCCAGCAGCTTATGGCGGGAGCGCCCGTACGAGCAGTACTTC.

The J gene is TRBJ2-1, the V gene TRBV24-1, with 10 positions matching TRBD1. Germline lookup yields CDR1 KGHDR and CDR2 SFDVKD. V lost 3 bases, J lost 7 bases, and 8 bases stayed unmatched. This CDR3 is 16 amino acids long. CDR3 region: CATSDDGTGAENEQFF. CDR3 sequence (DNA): TGTGCCACCAGTGATGACGGGACAGGGGCGGAGAATGAGCAGTTCTTC.

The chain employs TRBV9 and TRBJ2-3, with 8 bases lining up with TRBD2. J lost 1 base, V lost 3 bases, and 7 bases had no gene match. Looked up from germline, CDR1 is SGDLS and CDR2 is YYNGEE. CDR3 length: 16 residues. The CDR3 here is CASSGRLAGGTDTQYF. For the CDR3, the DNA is TGTGCCAGCAGCGGTAGGCTAGCGGGTGGCACAGATACGCAGTATTTT.

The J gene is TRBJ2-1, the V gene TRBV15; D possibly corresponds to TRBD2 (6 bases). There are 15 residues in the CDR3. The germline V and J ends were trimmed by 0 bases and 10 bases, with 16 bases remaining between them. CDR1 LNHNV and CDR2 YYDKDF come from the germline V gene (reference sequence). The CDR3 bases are TGTGCCACCAGCAGAGATTTTCAACGGGGGACCGAGCAGTTCTTC. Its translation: CATSRDFQRGTEQFF.

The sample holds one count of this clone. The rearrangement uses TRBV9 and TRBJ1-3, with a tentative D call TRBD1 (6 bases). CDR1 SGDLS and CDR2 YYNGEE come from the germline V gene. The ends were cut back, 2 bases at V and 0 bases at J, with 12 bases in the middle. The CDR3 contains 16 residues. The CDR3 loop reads CASSVQGLSSGNTIYF. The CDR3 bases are TGTGCCAGCAGCGTGCAGGGGCTGAGCTCTGGAAACACCATATATTTT.

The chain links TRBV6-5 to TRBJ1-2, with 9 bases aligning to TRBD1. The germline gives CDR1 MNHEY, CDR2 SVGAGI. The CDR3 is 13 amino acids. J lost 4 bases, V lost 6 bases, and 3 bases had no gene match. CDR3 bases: TGTGCCAGCAGCCAGACAGGGGGCTATGGCTACACCTTC. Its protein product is CASSQTGGYGYTF.

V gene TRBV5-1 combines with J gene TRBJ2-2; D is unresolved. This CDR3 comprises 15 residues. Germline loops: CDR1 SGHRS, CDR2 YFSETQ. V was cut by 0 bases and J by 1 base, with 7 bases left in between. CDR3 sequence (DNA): TGCGCCAGCAGCTTGGCCATACTGAACACCGGGGAGCTGTTTTTT. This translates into CASSLAILNTGELFF.

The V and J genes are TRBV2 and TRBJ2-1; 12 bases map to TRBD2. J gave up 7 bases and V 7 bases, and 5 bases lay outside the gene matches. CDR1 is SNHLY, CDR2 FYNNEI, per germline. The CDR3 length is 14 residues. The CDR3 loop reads CASTGTSGPNEQFF. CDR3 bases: TGTGCCAGCACCGGGACTAGCGGGCCTAATGAGCAGTTCTTC.

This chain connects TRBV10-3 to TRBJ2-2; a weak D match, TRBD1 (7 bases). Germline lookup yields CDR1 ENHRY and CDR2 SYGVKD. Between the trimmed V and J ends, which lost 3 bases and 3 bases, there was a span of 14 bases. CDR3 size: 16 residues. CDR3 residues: CAISDRQGEDTGELFF. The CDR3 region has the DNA TGTGCCATCAGTGATCGGCAGGGGGAGGACACCGGGGAGCTGTTTTTT.